This T cell receptor (beta chain) was sequenced for a study of control samples from healthy donors and cancer patients. Profiling relied on immunoSEQ multiplex PCR, and the TCRdb table lists in-frame clones only, not all of them. The sample lists about 130,000 clones; about 94% were seen once. The CDR3 has 12 residues. V lost 8 bases and J lost 5, with 13 bases in between. Looked up from germline, CDR1 is MNHEY and CDR2 is SVGAGI. The receptor's source is a man aged 60-69 years with colorectal cancer. The chain carries TRBV6-5 and TRBJ2-7; D may match TRBD1 or TRBD2 (5 bases each). Specimen: PBMCs. The CDR3 bases are TGTGCCAGCGGGGACCCAAGCGACGAGCAGTACTTC. This sequence encodes CASGDPSDEQYF.